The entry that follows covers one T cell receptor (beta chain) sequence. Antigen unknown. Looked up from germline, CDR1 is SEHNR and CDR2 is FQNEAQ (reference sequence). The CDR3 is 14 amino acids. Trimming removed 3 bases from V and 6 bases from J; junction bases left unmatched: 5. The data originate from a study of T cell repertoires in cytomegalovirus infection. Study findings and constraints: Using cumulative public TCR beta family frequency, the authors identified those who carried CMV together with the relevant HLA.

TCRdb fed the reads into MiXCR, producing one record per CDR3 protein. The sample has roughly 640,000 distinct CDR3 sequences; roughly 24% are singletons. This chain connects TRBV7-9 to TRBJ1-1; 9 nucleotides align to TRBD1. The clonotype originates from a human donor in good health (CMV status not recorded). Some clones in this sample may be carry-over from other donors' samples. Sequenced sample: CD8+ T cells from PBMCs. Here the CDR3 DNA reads TGTGCCAGCAGCTTGACAGGGGGTCGAGCTGAAGCTTTCTTT. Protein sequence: CASSLTGGRAEAFF.